Presented here are 7 T cell receptor beta chains from one specimen sequenced in a study of blood T cell repertoires in COVID-19. Measured with immunoSEQ multiplex PCR; TCRdb has only the in-frame clones, and not every one. The profile covers approximately 300,000 clones, with roughly 90% appearing a single time and approximately 17% taken by the ten largest. Sequencing input: PBMCs or T cells enriched from blood (not recorded which). The origin of the receptors is a woman in her twenties or thirties who had recovered from COVID-19.

The V and J genes are TRBV6-2 or TRBV6-3 and TRBJ1-1; 8 bases fit TRBD1. With 4 bases clipped from V and 2 bases from J, the junction kept 12 bases outside the gene matches. Germline V gene data show CDR1 as MNHEY and CDR2 as SVGEGT. The CDR3 is made up of 17 amino acids. The CDR3, as DNA: TGTGCCAGCAGTTCCCCAAGGACGGACAGGGCAAACACTGAAGCTTTCTTT. It translates to CASSSPRTDRANTEAFF.

The V and J genes are TRBV9 and TRBJ2-1, with 10 nucleotides matching TRBD1. The CDR3 has 15 residues. V shed 4 bases and J 4 bases; nucleotides not matched to a gene: 5. Germline V lookup: CDR1 SGDLS, CDR2 YYNGEE. The DNA for the CDR3 is TGTGCCAGCAGCCCGCGGACAGGGGGGTACAATGAGCAGTTCTTC. Translating it yields CASSPRTGGYNEQFF.

This clone was seen a few times. The chain has TRBV5-4 and TRBJ1-1; D is possibly TRBD1 (6 bases). CDR3 size: 15 residues. Germline loops: CDR1 SGHNT, CDR2 YYREEE (reference sequence). V was shortened by 5 bases and J by 1 base, with 15 bases between the two germline ends. For the CDR3, the DNA is TGTGCCAGCAGTTCAGTAGGGGGAAAGAACACTGAAGCTTTCTTT. It yields the protein CASSSVGGKNTEAFF.

The V call is TRBV5-4, the J call TRBJ1-2, with 7 bases aligning to TRBD1. V lost 5 bases and J lost 2; bases outside the gene matches: 6. The CDR3 covers 14 residues. CDR1 and CDR2 (germline): SGHNT, YYREEE (reference sequence). The CDR3 sequence: CASRFSGGNYGYTF. CDR3 nucleotide sequence: TGTGCCAGCAGATTTTCAGGGGGGAACTATGGCTACACCTTC.

The chain is built from TRBV7-6 and TRBJ1-2; a weak D match, TRBD1 (6 bases). The CDR3 spans 15 residues. Germline CDR1 reads SGHVS; CDR2 reads FNYEAQ. V was cut by 3 bases and J by 1 base, with 12 bases left in between. The CDR3 sequence: CASSLRPGVNYGYTF. CDR3 nucleotides: TGTGCCAGCAGCTTGCGTCCAGGGGTTAACTATGGCTACACCTTC.

The rearrangement links TRBV4-3 to TRBJ1-3; D gene ambiguous. This CDR3 contains 14 residues. Per germline, CDR1 LGHNA and CDR2 YSLEER. Trimming took off 4 bases at V and 3 bases at J, with 10 bases between the two ends. The CDR3 loop is CASSREGSGNTIYF. DNA for the CDR3: TGCGCCAGCAGCCGCGAGGGCAGTGGAAACACCATATATTTT.

The J gene is TRBJ1-1, the V gene TRBV9; D might be TRBD1 (6 bases). Germline CDR1 is SGDLS and CDR2 is YYNGEE. The V end was cut by 0 bases, the J end by 1 base, with 10 bases between. This CDR3 has 15 residues. The CDR3 sequence is CASSVVGGANTEAFF. In DNA form, the CDR3 reads TGTGCCAGCAGCGTAGTTGGGGGCGCGAACACTGAAGCTTTCTTT. Together with reference TRBV9 and TRBJ1-1, the CDR3 gives the full variable domain: DSGVTQTPKHLITATGQRVTLRCSPRSGDLSVYWYQQSLDQGLQFLIQYYNGEERAKGNILERFSAQQFPDLHSELNLSSLELGDSALYFCASSVVGGANTEAFFGQGTRLTVV.